This T cell receptor beta chain was profiled in a study of human T cells and chemical hapten exposure (dated by TCRdb to the early 2020s). Turning to the overall study: For sensitization, 2% DPC in acetone was applied to an approximately 2 cm by approximately 2 cm area of upper inner arm skin. Patients additionally received weekly therapeutic DPC doses to the scalp throughout the roughly 23-week study period. Patch testing was performed on the upper back with Finn chambers containing 0.01% DPC, and the patch tests were scored after 6 days according to International Contact Dermatitis Research Group standards. Most of the patients in the cohort were female, and the cohort covered alopecia areata with under or over 50% scalp involvement, alopecia totalis and alopecia universalis. The libraries were sequenced as a pool, and the TCR yield per sample differed mostly because of small variations in library volumes within the pool. Peripheral blood TCR repertoire changes were tracked in vivo in alopecia patients during primary and secondary sensitization to the hapten diphenylcyclopropenone (DPC). Blood samples were taken from patients before sensitization (week 0) and then at 2, 6 and about 24 weeks after DPC sensitization. Blood for TCR sequencing was provided by twenty-nine alopecia patients at one to four time points (pre-sensitization, 2, 6 and 24 weeks). Points the paper makes about the study in general: Patch test score was positively correlated with the number of PT1 expanded TCRs, with significance at thresholds 8, 16 and 32 but not at 4. Repeated subsampling changed both the strength of the expansion versus patch-test correlation and the threshold at which the correlation became significant. DPC sensitization did not change the number of TCRs with a frequency above 1 in 1000, and there was no evidence of changes in global repertoire structure. Expanded TCRs formed significantly more large CDR3 similarity clusters than pre-sensitization or healthy control sets, consistent with antigen-driven responses. Because every patient had alopecia, a presumed autoimmune disease, the patients' immune response might differ from that of healthy individuals.

This sample's time point label indicates: patch test 3, about 24 weeks after DPC sensitization. The intended sense of this specimen's treatment or condition label: therapeutic diphenylcyclopropenone sensitization with weekly scalp DPC. At every patch-test visit, the blood draw took place before the patch test was put on. Patients were considered eligible if aged 18 to 70, diagnosed with alopecia and deemed suitable for DPC therapy, and patients were excluded if pregnant. Total RNA was extracted from unfractionated whole blood collected in Tempus Blood RNA tubes. Libraries were constructed by RACE. TCRdb names NextSeq 500 as the instrument used. During library preparation, unique molecular identifiers were attached to individual cDNA molecules so that TCRs could be counted in a quantitative, reproducible way. From each blood RNA sample, both TCR alpha and TCR beta chains were sequenced. Under the source paper's analysis protocol: A median of about 87,000 TCRs per sample was observed, with a range of about 23,224 to 750,000. The Decombinator software suite was used to annotate V, J and CDR3 in the TCR reads. To make PS versus PT1 abundance plots, every sample was subsampled to the same number of TCRs (28,000). TCRs were defined as expanded if absent before sensitization and observed at least eight times at the 2-week time point. Using fastp trimming at Q25 and MiXCR clonotype assembly, TCRdb reanalyzed the public sequencing data and kept in-frame beta chains. Merged by CDR3 protein, the rows form single entries marked with the most common genes and DNA. The V and J calls and clone size come from TCRdb's table, not from the authors' own analysis. The sample table shows 150,000 to 200,000 distinct CDR3 sequences, and 24% are seen once. The ten biggest clones cover approximately 2.5% of the sample.

Measured from the cysteine to the phenylalanine, the CDR3 is 15 residues long. Only the CDR3 part of the read is kept: 45 bases, read in frame from the first base. Relative to germline, V is missing 1 base and J is missing 4 bases, with 3 bases of the junction outside any gene match. Based on the germline V gene, the CDR1 and CDR2 sequences are SGHTA and FQGNSA. In this sample, this clonotype turned up a few times. Its antigen target is currently unknown. Per-nucleotide qualities are absent, and no much larger clonotype sits a single base away. The rearranged chain carries TRBV7-2 and TRBJ2-7; 11 central bases correspond to TRBD2. Specimen: whole blood, collected in connection with sensitization to the hapten diphenylcyclopropenone (DPC). The receptor was isolated from a woman aged 40 to 55 with alopecia areata. Some clones in this sample may be carry-over from other donors' samples. The CDR3 protein sequence reads: CASSLVSGRAYEQYF. The nucleotides read TGTGCCAGCAGCTTAGTTAGCGGGAGGGCGTACGAGCAGTACTTC. Reference TRBV7-2 and TRBJ2-7 genes cover what lies past the CDR3, so the full variable domain is GAGVSQSPSNKVTEKGKDVELRCDPISGHTALYWYRQSLGQGLEFLIYFQGNSAPDKSGLPSDRFSAERTGGSVSTLTIQRTQQEDSAVYLCASSLVSGRAYEQYFGPGTRLTVT.